This T cell receptor (beta chain) was documented in a study of blood T cell repertoires in COVID-19. Study information: The United States, Italy and Spain were the sources of the acute and convalescent COVID-19 samples. T cells, B-cell-depleted T cells, or PBMCs supplied cDNA or gDNA.

CDR3 length equals 13 residues. Germline values: CDR1 SEHNR, CDR2 FQNEAQ (reference sequence). The trim removed 5 bases at V and 3 bases at J, leaving 3 bases unmatched. The authors' processing: How many nucleated cells were present was estimated from reference gene primer amplification. Assay: immunoSEQ multiplex PCR; the TCRdb copy retains only in-frame clones and omits some. V, J and clone size reflect that table, while D and trimming were determined from the DNA. The top ten clones hold around 8.9% of a sample with roughly 200,000 clones, 65% to 85% of them seen once. The rearrangement joins TRBV7-9 to TRBJ1-1; TRBD1 agrees at 7 bases. The TCR comes from a man between 40 and 49 years old with active or convalescent COVID-19. The specimen sequenced was peripheral blood. Written as DNA, the CDR3 is TGTGCCAGCAGCCCTCAGGGGGACACTGAAGCTTTCTTT. Its protein product is CASSPQGDTEAFF. Drawing the rest from reference TRBV7-9 and TRBJ1-1, the complete variable domain is DTGVSQNPRHKITKRGQNVTFRCDPISEHNRLYWYRQTLGQGPEFLTYFQNEAQLEKSRLLSDRFSAERPKGSFSTLEIQRTEQGDSAMYLCASSPQGDTEAFFGQGTRLTVV.